A single sample is the source of the 15 T cell receptor beta chains below, sequenced in a study of OX40 agonist ivuxolimab in advanced cancers. Data came from immunoSEQ multiplex PCR; TCRdb stores just in-frame clones and leaves some out. The sample lists 57,000 or so clones; 75% to 90% were seen once. Material: CD4+ or CD8+ T cells sorted from blood, obtained in a trial of the OX40 agonist ivuxolimab. These receptors all stem from an adult with an advanced solid tumor such as melanoma, head and neck, liver or kidney cancer.

The chain joins TRBV27 to TRBJ2-3; D remains unclear. CDR1 MNHEY and CDR2 SMNVEV come from the germline V gene (reference sequence). The CDR3 is 18 residues long. V shed 5 bases and J shed 2 bases, with 23 bases lying between them. CDR3 coding DNA: TGTGCCAGCAGTCCTCAGTTTAGTCAAACGGGCCCCACAGATACGCAGTATTTT. This encodes CASSPQFSQTGPTDTQYF.

The V and J genes are TRBV10-3 and TRBJ2-1; D may correspond to TRBD1 or TRBD2 (5 bases each). Trimming removed 9 bases from V and 8 bases from J, with 17 bases in between. This CDR3 has 13 residues. CDR1 and CDR2 from the germline V gene are ENHRY and SYGVKD. The CDR3 reads CAIGHGNGDEQFF. CDR3 coding DNA: TGTGCCATTGGACACGGGAATGGGGATGAGCAGTTCTTC.

V usage is TRBV29-1 and J usage is TRBJ2-5; TRBD1 is a possible D gene (6 bases). The DNA end lines up better with TRBJ2-7; the J call may be wrong. CDR1 and CDR2 (germline): SQVTM, ANQGSEA. CDR3 length: 12 residues. The DNA of the CDR3 is TGCAGCGTTGAGGGGGCCCACAGCGAGCAGTACTTC. Its translation is CSVEGAHSEQYF.

The chain employs TRBV5-6 and TRBJ2-7, with 11 positions matching TRBD1. The trim removed 0 bases at V and 4 bases at J, leaving 6 bases unmatched. Per germline, CDR1 SGHDT and CDR2 YYEEEE. This CDR3 contains 16 residues. The CDR3 reads CASSLEGQGGSYEQYF. The CDR3 nucleotides read TGTGCCAGCAGCTTGGAGGGACAGGGGGGTTCTTACGAGCAGTACTTC.

CDR3 nucleotides: TGTGCCAGCAGCTTAGTTGCCGGGGGGAATCAGCCCCAGCATTTT. Amino acids: CASSLVAGGNQPQHF. The chain uses TRBV7-8 and TRBJ1-5; D might be TRBD1 (5 bases). Germline V gene sequence: CDR1 SGHVS, CDR2 FQNEAQ. The CDR3 is made up of 15 amino acids. Trimming stripped 1 base from V and 4 bases from J, with 11 bases between.

The genes are TRBV9 and TRBJ2-1; tentatively, D is TRBD2 (5 bases). V was clipped by 0 bases and J by 5 bases, with 21 bases between them. The V gene's germline CDR1 is SGDLS and CDR2 YYNGEE. The CDR3 loop spans 18 amino acids. The CDR3 bases are TGTGCCAGCAGCGTAGCTACGGGTGGGTGGGAGACAAACAATGAGCAGTTCTTC. Translating it yields CASSVATGGWETNNEQFF.

CDR3 in amino acids: CASSRRENSYEQYF. The CDR3 DNA sequence: TGTGCCAGTAGTAGGCGGGAGAACTCCTACGAGCAGTACTTC. This chain connects TRBV19 to TRBJ2-7; TRBD2 matches at 7 bases. CDR1 LNHDA and CDR2 SQIVND come from the germline V gene (reference sequence). After removal of 4 bases from V and 0 bases from J, the junction contained 3 bases not matched to a gene. CDR3 size: 14 residues.

V and J are TRBV5-6 and TRBJ2-7, with a possible D match to TRBD1 (6 bases). The V end lost 6 bases, the J end lost 3 bases, and 16 bases lay between the germline ends. In germline, CDR1 is SGHDT, CDR2 YYEEEE. The CDR3 consists of 14 residues. The CDR3 DNA reads as TGTGCCAGCACCCTGGGGGACACTATCTACGAGCAGTACTTC. Its protein product is CASTLGDTIYEQYF.

CDR3 nucleotide sequence: TGTGCCAGCAGCGCCGGGCTCCTGGGGACTGAAGCTTTCTTT. The encoded protein is CASSAGLLGTEAFF. The chain combines TRBV9 with TRBJ1-1; D is unclear. Germline CDR1 reads SGDLS; CDR2 reads YYNGEE. CDR3 length: 14 residues. Trimming cost V 3 bases and J 5 bases, with 14 bases left between them.

This chain connects TRBV7-9 to TRBJ2-5; tentative D call: TRBD1 (6 bases). The germline gives CDR1 SEHNR, CDR2 FQNEAQ (reference sequence). This CDR3 is built from 17 residues. Trimming removed 1 base from V and 2 bases from J, with 17 bases in between. In DNA form, the CDR3 reads TGTGCCAGCAGCTTAGGTGTACAGGGTGCCCAACAAGAGACCCAGTACTTC. It is translated as CASSLGVQGAQQETQYF.

This clone was found once. The chain combines TRBV10-3 with TRBJ1-1; 8 bases match TRBD1. With V trimmed by 4 bases and J by 3 bases, 7 bases remained unmatched. The CDR3 spans 15 residues. CDR1 is ENHRY and CDR2 is SYGVKD in the germline V gene. CDR3 bases: TGTGCCATCAGTGGGCCTGTGACAGGGGACACTGAAGCTTTCTTT. It translates to CAISGPVTGDTEAFF.

The rearrangement links TRBV27 to TRBJ2-5, with unresolved D. Germline V gene data show CDR1 as MNHEY and CDR2 as SMNVEV (reference sequence). There are 14 residues in the CDR3. The germline V and J ends were trimmed by 4 bases and 4 bases, with 13 bases remaining between them. The CDR3 spells CASSWGSARETQYF. DNA of the CDR3: TGTGCCAGCAGTTGGGGATCCGCGAGAGAGACCCAGTACTTC.

This clone appeared a single time. The rearrangement uses TRBV2 and TRBJ2-7; 7 bases match TRBD1. The CDR3 is 15 amino acids. J lost 2 bases, V lost 7 bases, and 11 bases had no gene match. Per the germline V gene, CDR1 is SNHLY and CDR2 is FYNNEI. CDR3 sequence reads: CASKLGTATTYEQYF. DNA of the CDR3: TGTGCCAGCAAGCTGGGGACAGCGACAACCTACGAGCAGTACTTC.

The chain links TRBV11-3 to TRBJ2-1; D is undetermined. CDR3 length: 14 residues. Germline V gives CDR1 SGHNT, CDR2 YENEEA. The ends were cut back, 1 base at V and 8 bases at J, with 12 bases in the middle. This CDR3 reads CASSLAHRGDEQFF. The CDR3 bases are TGTGCCAGCAGCTTAGCACACCGTGGGGATGAGCAGTTCTTC.

The chain links TRBV5-4 to TRBJ2-7; D perhaps matches TRBD2 (6 bases). The CDR3 consists of 14 residues. V lost 4 bases and J 1 base, leaving 12 bases between the germline ends. Per germline, CDR1 SGHNT and CDR2 YYREEE (reference sequence). This CDR3 reads CASSPEGFSYEQYF. CDR3 sequence (DNA): TGTGCCAGCAGCCCGGAGGGGTTTTCCTACGAGCAGTACTTC.